This T cell receptor beta chain stems from a study of regulatory T cells in long-lasting Graves disease (dated by TCRdb to about 2021). Regarding the research as a whole: Antithyroid drugs had been taken for less than 3 months by newly diagnosed Graves' disease patients. Patients with persistent Graves' disease were compared with patients with newly diagnosed Graves' disease using TCR sequencing and RNA sequencing of peripheral blood. The study was registered as a clinical trial and conducted in China. A total of 33 samples underwent TCR sequencing: around 13 from persistent and approximately 20 from newly diagnosed Graves' disease patients.

Measured from the cysteine to the phenylalanine, the CDR3 is 13 residues long. The sequence is cut down to CDR3 DNA, 39 bases in frame from base 1. At the junction V is shortened by 6 bases and J by 0 bases, with 9 bases in between. CDR1 and CDR2, looked up from the germline V gene, are SGHRS and YFSETQ. Library generation was performed with multiplex PCR. Sequencer: Illumina HiSeq 4000. To build TCR beta libraries, CDR3 regions were amplified by Arm-PCR using iRepertoire HTBI primers. Gel purification was performed on PCR products prior to sequencing. On the study's bioinformatics: Gene usage analysis of CDR3 amino acid clonotypes relied on the roughly 67 TRBV and about 13 TRBJ segments identified across samples. Filtered high-quality paired reads were merged into contigs using COPE and FqMerger. BLAST was used to align contigs to IMGT TRBV, TRBD and TRBJ reference genes, with CDR3 defined following IMGT. Highly expanded clones were defined as clonotypes with a frequency above 0.1%. Shannon entropy was used to measure repertoire diversity, and the Gini coefficient was used to measure V-J evenness. A clonotype was considered public if more than one individual shared it. The raw public reads went through TCRdb reprocessing: fastp at Q25, MiXCR clone calling, in-frame beta chains kept. CDR3 protein sequences are deduplicated, and each keeps its most common genes and DNA. The V and J calls come from TCRdb's annotation, not from the publication. The sample profile shows 400,000 to 500,000 distinct CDR3 sequences; about 15% of them were found once. The top ten clonotypes cover roughly a sixth of the sample.

Sample time point, as interpreted from the label and publication: newly diagnosed GD, antithyroid drugs for less than 3 months. RNA was extracted from PBMCs in TRIzol for both TCR sequencing and RNA sequencing. The diagnosis of Graves' disease followed American Thyroid Association guidelines. The patients came from an endocrinology department in Xi'an, China. Each patient gave roughly 10 milliliters of peripheral blood, collected in an EDTA anticoagulant tube. Ficoll Paque Plus density gradient separation was used to isolate PBMCs, and no further T cell sorting was performed. RNA quality was checked with an Agilent 2100 Bioanalyzer and agarose gel, and concentration with a NanoDrop 2000. Note on this clonotype: Its specific antigen is unknown. The record has no base qualities; no much larger clone is one base away.

General conclusions and limits of the study: Preferential use of TRBV28, TRBJ1-2 and TRBJ2-5 was observed in persistent disease, whereas TRBV20-1 and TRBJ2-1 were favored in newly diagnosed disease. The authors acknowledged the small sample size as a limitation that may reduce accuracy. Lower TCR Shannon entropy and fewer highly expanded clones were observed in persistent Graves' disease patients than in newly diagnosed patients, which suggested clonal expansion. Peripheral blood alone was examined, since thyroid tissue, which constituted the primary lesion, could not be accessed. Only the TCR beta chain was sequenced and analyzed. Persistent patients shared more public clonotypes among themselves (around 2,700) than newly diagnosed patients did (approximately 970).

The same data also contributed to another study, on T cells in Graves' hyperthyroidism and ophthalmopathy. As that second study puts it: Stable Graves' hyperthyroidism was defined as the absence of progression to ophthalmopathy over 18 months of follow-up. Hyperthyroidism patients were newly diagnosed, with disease duration under 2 months, and aged 18 to 65 years. Any patient with an uncontrolled infection, another autoimmune disease, pregnancy or lactation was excluded. Diagnoses were based on clinical symptoms, serum thyroxine and TRAb, thyroid ultrasound and orbital computed tomography. A first-round RT-PCR of the TCR CDR3 used the HTBI primer set with the Qiagen OneStep RT-PCR kit. Blood samples also contained most of the expanded thyroid clonotypes (frequency above 0.001), which suggests that blood repertoires may reflect thyroid immune responses. In cross-validation, a model built on a 13 V-J signature told ophthalmopathy apart from stable hyperthyroidism with roughly 87% sensitivity and around 83% specificity, and in testing the same model reached 80%/75%. In validation, the model predicted progression to ophthalmopathy with around 71% sensitivity and about 72% specificity, a median of about 6.7 months before onset. A discovery cohort of roughly 96 patients, 43 with Graves' ophthalmopathy and approximately 55 with stable Graves' hyperthyroidism, was used to find distinguishing TCR V-J signatures. Prospective prediction of ophthalmopathy was tested in an independent validation cohort consisting of 18 hyperthyroidism patients and some 17 patients who later progressed to ophthalmopathy. The approximately 98 discovery patients were randomly divided into training and test sets at a 7:3 ratio. Thyroid tissue and blood T-cell repertoires from about six Graves' hyperthyroidism patients were also compared in the study. After sampling, hyperthyroidism patients received methimazole starting at 30 mg daily, and ophthalmopathy patients received high-dose intravenous methylprednisolone. Libraries were constructed in a second round of multiplex PCR, after which size selection and purification were carried out. Paired-end sequencing of the libraries was performed with 100 bp reads on an Illumina HiSeq2000. SOAPnuke was used to process the raw data, removing reads that contained adapters or uncalled bases, had a mean Phred below 15, or lacked an exact match to the constant primer or identifier. COPE v1.2.5 was used to merge the high-quality paired reads, and each unique nucleotide sequence was defined as a clonotype. MiTCR v1.1 was used to align clonotypes to the IMGT TRBV, TRBD and TRBJ reference segments. The analysis included only V-J combinations with a frequency above 0.0001, which together covered roughly 99% of the repertoires. The TCS score was defined as F50 (clonal expansion) divided by E x V (chaos), with BLOSUM62-based TCRdist calculated between CDR3 peptides within each V-J. Welch's t-statistics and random forest reduced some 510 V-J features to about 13, which were used in a naive Bayes classifier (R e1071). Sample size was not statistically predetermined, and blinding of investigators to group allocation was not performed. TCR Vbeta CDR3 sequencing of roughly 140 peripheral blood samples (about 45 ophthalmopathy, 75 hyperthyroidism and approximately 17 progressor patients) is reported in the paper.

The sequencing used peripheral blood mononuclear cells (PBMCs), collected at new diagnosis, from a patient treated with antithyroid drugs. This receptor was taken from a woman between 50 and 59 years old with Graves disease. Donor details come from another sample of the same person, matched by shared clones. The sequence is built from TRBV5-1 and TRBJ1-1, and TRBD1 may be the D gene, going by 6 matching bases. The CDR3 region reads CASTGQLNTEAFF. The DNA reads as follows: TGCGCCAGCACCGGACAGCTGAACACTGAAGCTTTCTTT.